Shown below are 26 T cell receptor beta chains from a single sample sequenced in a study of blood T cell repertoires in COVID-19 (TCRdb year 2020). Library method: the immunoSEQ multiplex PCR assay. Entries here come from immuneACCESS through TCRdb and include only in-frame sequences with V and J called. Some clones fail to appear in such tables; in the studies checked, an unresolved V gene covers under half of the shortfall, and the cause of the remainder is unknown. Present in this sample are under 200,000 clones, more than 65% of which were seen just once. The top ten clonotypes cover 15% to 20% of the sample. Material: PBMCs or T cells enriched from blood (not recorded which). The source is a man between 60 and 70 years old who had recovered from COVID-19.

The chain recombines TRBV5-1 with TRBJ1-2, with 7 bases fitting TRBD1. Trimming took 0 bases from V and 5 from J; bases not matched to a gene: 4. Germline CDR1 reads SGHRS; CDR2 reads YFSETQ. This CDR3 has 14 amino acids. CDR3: CASSLEGAGYGYTF. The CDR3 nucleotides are TGCGCCAGCAGCTTGGAGGGGGCGGGGTATGGCTACACCTTC.

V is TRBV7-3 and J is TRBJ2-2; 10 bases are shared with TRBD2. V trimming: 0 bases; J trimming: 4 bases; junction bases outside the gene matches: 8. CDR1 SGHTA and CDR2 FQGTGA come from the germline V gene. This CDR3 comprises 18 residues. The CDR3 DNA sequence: TGTGCCAGCAGCTTAACCGGCTCTAGCGGGGGTTTCACCGGGGAGCTGTTTTTT. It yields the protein CASSLTGSSGGFTGELFF. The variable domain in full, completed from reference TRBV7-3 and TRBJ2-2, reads GAGVSQTPSNKVTEKGKYVELRCDPISGHTALYWYRQSLGQGPEFLIYFQGTGAADDSGLPNDRFFAVRPEGSVSTLKIQRTERGDSAVYLCASSLTGSSGGFTGELFFGEGSRLTVL.

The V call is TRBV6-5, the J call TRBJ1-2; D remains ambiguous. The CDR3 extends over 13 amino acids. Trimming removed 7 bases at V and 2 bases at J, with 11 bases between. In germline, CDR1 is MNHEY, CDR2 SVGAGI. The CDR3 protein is CASTQTPNYGYTF. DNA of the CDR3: TGTGCCAGCACTCAGACACCGAACTATGGCTACACCTTC.

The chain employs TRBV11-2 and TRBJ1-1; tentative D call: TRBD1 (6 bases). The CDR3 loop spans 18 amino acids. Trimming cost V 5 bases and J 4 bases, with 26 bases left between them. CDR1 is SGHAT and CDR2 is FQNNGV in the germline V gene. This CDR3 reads CASSPTLGAGMMSTEAFF. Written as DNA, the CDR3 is TGTGCCAGCAGCCCCACTCTGGGGGCAGGGATGATGTCCACTGAAGCTTTCTTT.

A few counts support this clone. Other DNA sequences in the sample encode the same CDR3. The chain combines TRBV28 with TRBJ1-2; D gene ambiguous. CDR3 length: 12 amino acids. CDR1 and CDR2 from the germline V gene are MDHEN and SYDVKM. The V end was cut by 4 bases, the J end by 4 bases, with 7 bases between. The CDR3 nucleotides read TGTGCCAGCAGTTCCTCGAGCTATGGCTACACCTTC. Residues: CASSSSSYGYTF.

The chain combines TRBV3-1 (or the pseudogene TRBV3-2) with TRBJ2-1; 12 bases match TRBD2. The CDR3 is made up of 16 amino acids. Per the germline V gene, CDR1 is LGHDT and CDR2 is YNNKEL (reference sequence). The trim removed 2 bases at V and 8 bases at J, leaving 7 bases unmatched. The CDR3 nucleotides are TGTGCCAGCAGCCAAAACCTAGCGGGGGGGAGCTATGAGCAGTTCTTC. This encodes CASSQNLAGGSYEQFF.

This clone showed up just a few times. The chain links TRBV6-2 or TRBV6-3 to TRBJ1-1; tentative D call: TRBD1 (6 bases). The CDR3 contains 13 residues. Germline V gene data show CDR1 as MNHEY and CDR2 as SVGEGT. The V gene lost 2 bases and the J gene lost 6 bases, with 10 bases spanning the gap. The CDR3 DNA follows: TGTGCCAGCAGTTACGGGGGCCTCGCTGAAGCTTTCTTT. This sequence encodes CASSYGGLAEAFF.

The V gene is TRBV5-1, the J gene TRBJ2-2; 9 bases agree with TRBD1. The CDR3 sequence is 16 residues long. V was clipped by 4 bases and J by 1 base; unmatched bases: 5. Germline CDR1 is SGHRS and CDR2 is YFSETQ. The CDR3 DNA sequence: TGCGCCAGCAGCCTGCCGGGACAGGGGAACACCGGGGAGCTGTTTTTT. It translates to CASSLPGQGNTGELFF. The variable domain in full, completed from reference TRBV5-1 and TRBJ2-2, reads KAGVTQTPRYLIKTRGQQVTLSCSPISGHRSVSWYQQTPGQGLQFLFEYFSETQRNKGNFPGRFSGRQFSNSRSEMNVSTLELGDSALYLCASSLPGQGNTGELFFGEGSRLTVL.

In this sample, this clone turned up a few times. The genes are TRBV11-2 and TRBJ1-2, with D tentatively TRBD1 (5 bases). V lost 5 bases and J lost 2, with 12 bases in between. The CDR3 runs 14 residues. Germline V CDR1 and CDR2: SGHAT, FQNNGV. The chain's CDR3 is CASSPFQGNYGYTF. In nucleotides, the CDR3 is TGTGCCAGCAGCCCGTTTCAGGGCAACTATGGCTACACCTTC.

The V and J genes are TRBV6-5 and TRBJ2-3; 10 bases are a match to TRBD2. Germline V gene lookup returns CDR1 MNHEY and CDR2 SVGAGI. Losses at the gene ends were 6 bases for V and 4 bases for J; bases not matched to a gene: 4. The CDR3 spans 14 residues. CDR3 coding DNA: TGTGCCAGCAGGCCCGGGACTAGCGCAGATACGCAGTATTTT. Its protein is CASRPGTSADTQYF.

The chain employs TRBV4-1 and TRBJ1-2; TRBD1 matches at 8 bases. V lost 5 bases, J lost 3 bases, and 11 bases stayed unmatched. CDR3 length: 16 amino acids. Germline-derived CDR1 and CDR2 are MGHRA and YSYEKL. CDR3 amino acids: CASSSPGQGDDYGYTF. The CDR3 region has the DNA TGCGCCAGCAGCAGCCCCGGACAGGGAGACGACTATGGCTACACCTTC.

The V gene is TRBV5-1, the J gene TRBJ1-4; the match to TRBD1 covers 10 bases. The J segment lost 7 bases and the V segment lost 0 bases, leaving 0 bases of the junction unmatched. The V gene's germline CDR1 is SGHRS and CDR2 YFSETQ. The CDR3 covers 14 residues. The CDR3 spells CASSLGDRGEKLFF. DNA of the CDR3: TGCGCCAGCAGCTTGGGGGACAGGGGTGAAAAACTGTTTTTT.

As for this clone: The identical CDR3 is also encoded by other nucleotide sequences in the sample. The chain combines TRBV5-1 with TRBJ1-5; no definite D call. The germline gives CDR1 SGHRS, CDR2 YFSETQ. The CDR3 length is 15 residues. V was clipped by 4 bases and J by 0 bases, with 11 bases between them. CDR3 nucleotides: TGCGCCAGCAGCCTGGACGGTTTTAGCAATCAGCCCCAGCATTTT. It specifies CASSLDGFSNQPQHF.

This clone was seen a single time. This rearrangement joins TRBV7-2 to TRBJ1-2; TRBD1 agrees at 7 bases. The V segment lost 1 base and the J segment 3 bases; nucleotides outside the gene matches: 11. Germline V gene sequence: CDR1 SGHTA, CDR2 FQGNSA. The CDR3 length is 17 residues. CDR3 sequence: CASSLVTGVSTYYGYTF. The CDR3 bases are TGTGCCAGCAGCTTAGTCACAGGGGTATCCACCTACTATGGCTACACCTTC.

Here the CDR3 DNA reads TGTGCCAGCAGCGCGGGTGATCTAGGGGGCTACACCTTC. Translated, it gives CASSAGDLGGYTF. The chain recombines TRBV11-2 with TRBJ1-2; D is unclear. V shed 5 bases and J shed 8 bases, with 15 bases lying between them. Germline CDR1 reads SGHAT; CDR2 reads FQNNGV. The CDR3 length is 13 residues. Based on the CDR3 plus reference TRBV11-2 and TRBJ1-2, the full variable domain is EAGVAQSPRYKIIEKRQSVAFWCNPISGHATLYWYQQILGQGPKLLIQFQNNGVVDDSQLPKDRFSAERLKGVDSTLKIQPAKLEDSAVYLCASSAGDLGGYTFGSGTRLTVV.

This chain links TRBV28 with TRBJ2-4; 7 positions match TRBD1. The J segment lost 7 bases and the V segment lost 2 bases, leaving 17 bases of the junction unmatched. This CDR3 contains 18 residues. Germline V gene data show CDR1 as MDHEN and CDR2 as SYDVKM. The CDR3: CASSLRTKATGFSNIQYF. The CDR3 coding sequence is TGTGCCAGCAGTTTACGAACAAAGGCGACAGGGTTCTCGAACATTCAGTACTTC.

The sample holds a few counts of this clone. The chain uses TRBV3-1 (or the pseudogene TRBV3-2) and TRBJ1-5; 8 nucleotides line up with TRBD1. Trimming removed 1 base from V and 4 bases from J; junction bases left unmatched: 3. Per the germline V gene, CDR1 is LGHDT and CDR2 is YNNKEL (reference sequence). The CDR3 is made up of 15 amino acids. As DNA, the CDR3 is TGTGCCAGCAGCCAAGTTCAGGGGGCAAATCAGCCCCAGCATTTT. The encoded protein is CASSQVQGANQPQHF.

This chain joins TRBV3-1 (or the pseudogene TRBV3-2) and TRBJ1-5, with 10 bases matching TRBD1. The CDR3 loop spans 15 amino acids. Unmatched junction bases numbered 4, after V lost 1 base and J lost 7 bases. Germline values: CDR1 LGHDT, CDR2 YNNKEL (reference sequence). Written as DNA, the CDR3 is TGTGCCAGCAGCCAAGGTCCGACAGGGGGCCAGCCCCAGCATTTT. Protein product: CASSQGPTGGQPQHF.

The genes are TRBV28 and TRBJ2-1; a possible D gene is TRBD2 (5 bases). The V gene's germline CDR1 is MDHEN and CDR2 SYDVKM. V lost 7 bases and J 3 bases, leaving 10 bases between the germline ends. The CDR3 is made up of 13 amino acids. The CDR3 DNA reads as TGTGCCAGCACGAGTGGGAGCTACAATGAGCAGTTCTTC. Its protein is CASTSGSYNEQFF.

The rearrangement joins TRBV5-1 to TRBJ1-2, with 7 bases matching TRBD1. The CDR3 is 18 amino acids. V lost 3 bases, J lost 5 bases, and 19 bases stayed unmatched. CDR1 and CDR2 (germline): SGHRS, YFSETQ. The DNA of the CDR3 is TGCGCCAGCAGCTCCAATAGGCTTTCCGGGACAGATTTATATGGCTACACCTTC. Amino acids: CASSSNRLSGTDLYGYTF.

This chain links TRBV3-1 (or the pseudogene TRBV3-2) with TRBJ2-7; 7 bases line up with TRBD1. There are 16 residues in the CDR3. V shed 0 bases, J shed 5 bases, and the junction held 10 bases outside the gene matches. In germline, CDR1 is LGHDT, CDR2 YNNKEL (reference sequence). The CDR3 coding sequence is TGTGCCAGCAGCCAAGACTTCCTTACAGGGGTTAACGAGCAGTACTTC. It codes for CASSQDFLTGVNEQYF.

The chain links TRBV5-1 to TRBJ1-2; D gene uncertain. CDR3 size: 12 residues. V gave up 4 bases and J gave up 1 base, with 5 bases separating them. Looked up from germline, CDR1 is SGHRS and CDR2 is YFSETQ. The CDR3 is CASSVFNYGYTF. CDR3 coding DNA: TGCGCCAGCAGCGTATTTAACTATGGCTACACCTTC.

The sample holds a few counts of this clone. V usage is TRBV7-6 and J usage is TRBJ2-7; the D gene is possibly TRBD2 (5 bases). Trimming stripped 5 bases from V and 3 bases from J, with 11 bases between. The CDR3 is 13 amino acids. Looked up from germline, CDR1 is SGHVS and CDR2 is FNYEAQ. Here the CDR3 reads CASSLTILYEQYF. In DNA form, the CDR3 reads TGTGCCAGCAGCCTGACTATACTCTACGAGCAGTACTTC.

The CDR3 here is CASSASPGSYGYTF. CDR3 DNA sequence: TGTGCCAGCAGTGCGAGCCCGGGAAGTTATGGCTACACCTTC. The chain uses TRBV25-1 and TRBJ1-2; D uncertain. In germline, CDR1 is MGHDK, CDR2 SYGVNS. The CDR3 is made up of 14 amino acids. V was cut by 4 bases and J by 5 bases, with 14 bases left in between.

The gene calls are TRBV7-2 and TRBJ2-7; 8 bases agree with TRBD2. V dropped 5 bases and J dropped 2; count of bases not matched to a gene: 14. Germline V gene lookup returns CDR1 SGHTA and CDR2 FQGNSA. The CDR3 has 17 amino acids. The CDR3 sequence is CASSKMLPAGVTYEQYF. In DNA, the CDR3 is TGTGCCAGCAGCAAGATGCTACCAGCGGGGGTAACCTACGAGCAGTACTTC.

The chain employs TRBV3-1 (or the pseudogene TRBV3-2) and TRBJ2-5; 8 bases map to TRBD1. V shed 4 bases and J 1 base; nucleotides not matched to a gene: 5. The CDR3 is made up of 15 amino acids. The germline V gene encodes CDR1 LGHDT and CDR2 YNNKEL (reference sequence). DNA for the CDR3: TGTGCCAGCAGCCCCAGGGGGCAGCCCCAAGAGACCCAGTACTTC. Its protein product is CASSPRGQPQETQYF.